This is a list of T cell receptor beta chains from one sample in a study of somatic mutations in cytotoxic T cells in rheumatoid arthritis. Profiling relied on immunoSEQ multiplex PCR, and the TCRdb table lists in-frame clones only, not all of them. The sample holds 25,000 to 30,000 clones, roughly 82% seen once. Sequences were obtained from CD8+ T cells sorted from blood. These receptors were taken from a man between 45 and 60 years old in good health. Each CDR3 is given with its conserved first and last residue. A D gene is named only where the DNA matches it firmly. Not every row has a clone size; where given, it reads once, few, many or a size class.

size: -
V: TRBV5-4
D: -
J: TRBJ2-5
CDR3: CASYDDRIGETQYF
DNA: TGTGCCAGTTACGACGACAGGATTGGGGAGACCCAGTACTTC

size: -
V: TRBV29-1
D: -
J: TRBJ2-1
CDR3: CSGVGAYNEQFF
DNA: TGCAGCGGTGTCGGCGCCTACAATGAGCAGTTCTTC

size: -
V: TRBV7-9
D: TRBD1
J: TRBJ2-5
CDR3: CASSLFRDRGSWTQYF
DNA: TGTGCCAGCAGCTTATTCCGGGACAGGGGAAGCTGGACCCAGTACTTC

size: once
V: TRBV5-4
D: TRBD1
J: TRBJ2-7
CDR3: CASSPGQGLSYEQYF
DNA: TGTGCCAGCAGCCCCGGACAGGGACTCTCCTACGAGCAGTACTTC

size: -
V: TRBV2
D: TRBD1
J: TRBJ2-7
CDR3: CASSSDRGSFYEQYF
DNA: TGTGCCAGCAGTTCGGACAGGGGGAGTTTCTACGAGCAGTACTTC

size: large
V: TRBV2
D: -
J: TRBJ2-3
CDR3: CASSDIVTDTQYF
DNA: TGTGCCAGCAGTGACATAGTGACAGATACGCAGTATTTT

size: -
V: TRBV27
D: -
J: TRBJ2-6
CDR3: CASVESLGANVLTF
DNA: TGTGCCAGCGTAGAGAGCTTGGGAGCCAACGTCCTGACTTTC

size: -
V: TRBV19
D: -
J: TRBJ2-2
CDR3: CASSIGVGASTGELFF
DNA: TGTGCCAGTAGTATAGGGGTGGGGGCGAGCACCGGGGAGCTGTTTTTT

size: -
V: TRBV9
D: TRBD1
J: TRBJ2-7
CDR3: CASSPGQGTYEQYF
DNA: TGTGCCAGCAGCCCCGGACAGGGCACCTACGAGCAGTACTTC

size: -
V: TRBV6-4
D: -
J: TRBJ2-2
CDR3: CASSDREADGELFF
DNA: TGTGCCAGCAGTGACAGGGAGGCGGACGGGGAGCTGTTTTTT

size: -
V: TRBV2
D: TRBD1
J: TRBJ1-5
CDR3: CASSVDRAKQPQHF
DNA: TGTGCCAGCAGCGTAGACAGGGCAAAGCAGCCCCAGCATTTT

size: -
V: TRBV27
D: -
J: TRBJ2-7
CDR3: CASSLSPEGRAKQYF
DNA: TGTGCCAGCAGTTTATCCCCGGAGGGTCGCGCGAAGCAGTACTTC

size: -
V: TRBV2
D: TRBD1
J: TRBJ1-1
CDR3: CASRWDRERPNTEAFF
DNA: TGTGCCAGCCGATGGGACAGGGAAAGACCGAACACTGAAGCTTTCTTT

size: -
V: TRBV18
D: -
J: TRBJ2-7
CDR3: CASSPRGGLDEQYF
DNA: TGTGCCAGCTCACCACGCGGGGGCCTAGACGAGCAGTACTTC

size: -
V: TRBV10-3
D: TRBD2
J: TRBJ2-1
CDR3: CAIRPSGRQDEQFF
DNA: TGTGCCATCCGGCCTAGCGGGAGGCAGGATGAGCAGTTCTTC

size: -
V: TRBV4-1
D: -
J: TRBJ2-1
CDR3: CASSNLQGGGNEQFF
DNA: TGCGCCAGCAGTAATTTGCAGGGTGGGGGCAATGAGCAGTTCTTC

size: -
V: TRBV9
D: TRBD1
J: TRBJ2-7
CDR3: CASSVGGQGTYEQYF
DNA: TGTGCCAGCAGCGTAGGGGGACAGGGAACCTACGAGCAGTACTTC

size: -
V: TRBV25-1
D: -
J: TRBJ2-5
CDR3: CASGPVRETQYF
DNA: TGTGCCAGCGGACCGGTTCGGGAGACCCAGTACTTC

size: -
V: TRBV29-1
D: TRBD1
J: TRBJ2-2
CDR3: CSVYLGQGNGELFF
DNA: TGCAGCGTTTACCTGGGACAGGGGAACGGGGAGCTGTTTTTT

size: -
V: TRBV10-1
D: -
J: TRBJ2-1
CDR3: CASRGGAGAHCNEQFF
DNA: TGCGCCAGCAGAGGTGGGGCTGGCGCCCACTGCAATGAGCAGTTCTTC

size: -
V: TRBV10-3
D: TRBD2
J: TRBJ2-1
CDR3: CAIIYSGRAGNEQFF
DNA: TGTGCCATCATCTATAGCGGGAGGGCCGGTAATGAGCAGTTCTTC

size: once
V: TRBV5-1
D: -
J: TRBJ1-1
CDR3: CASSQTTGSNTEAFF
DNA: TGCGCCAGCAGCCAAACCACAGGGTCCAACACTGAAGCTTTCTTT

size: -
V: TRBV28
D: -
J: TRBJ2-3
CDR3: CASLPDGSTDTQYF
DNA: TGTGCCAGCCTCCCGGACGGTAGCACAGATACGCAGTATTTT

size: -
V: TRBV23-1
D: -
J: TRBJ1-2
CDR3: CASSQSSYGGYTF
DNA: TGCGCCAGCAGTCAGTCCAGCTATGGCGGCTACACCTTC

size: once
V: TRBV4-1
D: TRBD2
J: TRBJ2-7
CDR3: CASSQSAGVSYEQYF
DNA: TGCGCCAGCAGCCAATCAGCGGGAGTTTCCTACGAGCAGTACTTC

size: -
V: TRBV11-3
D: -
J: TRBJ2-1
CDR3: CASSPAEGRQFF
DNA: TGTGCCAGCAGCCCCGCGGAGGGCCGGCAGTTCTTC

size: -
V: TRBV9
D: TRBD1
J: TRBJ2-5
CDR3: CASSPGTGEETQYF
DNA: TGTGCCAGCAGCCCCGGGACAGGGGAAGAGACCCAGTACTTC

size: -
V: TRBV6-6
D: TRBD2
J: TRBJ2-1
CDR3: CASSPTSHEQFF
DNA: TGTGCCAGCAGTCCGACTAGCCATGAGCAGTTCTTC

size: -
V: TRBV9
D: -
J: TRBJ2-7
CDR3: CASSVGDNHYEQYF
DNA: TGTGCCAGCAGCGTAGGCGACAACCACTACGAGCAGTACTTC

size: -
V: TRBV27
D: TRBD1
J: TRBJ1-2
CDR3: CASSLSGTDYSHTF
DNA: TGTGCCAGCAGTTTATCAGGGACAGACTATTCTCACACCTTC

size: -
V: TRBV6-6
D: -
J: TRBJ2-7
CDR3: CASSYSRSVAYEQYF
DNA: TGTGCCAGCAGTTACTCTCGTTCCGTCGCCTACGAGCAGTACTTC

size: -
V: TRBV6-1
D: TRBD2
J: TRBJ2-1
CDR3: CASSVSAGGPEEQFF
DNA: TGTGCCAGCAGTGTTTCGGCGGGAGGGCCAGAAGAGCAGTTCTTC

size: -
V: TRBV7-9
D: -
J: TRBJ2-3
CDR3: CASSLIGFRVTDTQYF
DNA: TGTGCCAGCAGCTTAATCGGTTTCCGAGTCACAGATACGCAGTATTTT

size: -
V: TRBV5-6
D: -
J: TRBJ1-1
CDR3: CASSLAGVRFLNTEAFF
DNA: TGTGCCAGCAGCTTGGCGGGGGTTAGGTTTTTGAACACTGAAGCTTTCTTT

size: few
V: TRBV4-1
D: -
J: TRBJ2-7
CDR3: CASSLYHRVSNEQYF
DNA: TGCGCCAGCAGCCTATATCACAGGGTTTCCAACGAGCAGTACTTC

size: -
V: TRBV7-6
D: TRBD1
J: TRBJ2-7
CDR3: CASSLRGSGTGLYEQYF
DNA: TGTGCCAGCAGCTTAAGGGGGTCGGGGACAGGGCTCTACGAGCAGTACTTC

size: few
V: TRBV10-3
D: -
J: TRBJ1-1
CDR3: CAISESSGATEAFF
DNA: TGTGCCATCAGTGAGTCGTCGGGGGCCACTGAAGCTTTCTTT

size: -
V: TRBV11-3
D: TRBD2
J: TRBJ2-1
CDR3: CASRPRAGGPYNEQFF
DNA: TGTGCCAGCAGACCACGAGCGGGGGGCCCCTACAATGAGCAGTTCTTC

size: -
V: TRBV6-6
D: TRBD1
J: TRBJ2-4
CDR3: CASSARDRGAKNIQYF
DNA: TGTGCCAGCAGTGCGAGGGACAGGGGTGCCAAAAACATTCAGTACTTC

size: few
V: TRBV7-6
D: -
J: TRBJ1-1
CDR3: CASSFKGNTEAFF
DNA: TGTGCCAGCAGCTTTAAGGGGAACACTGAAGCTTTCTTT

size: -
V: TRBV4-1
D: -
J: TRBJ1-1
CDR3: CASSQLTGRDTEAFF
DNA: TGCGCCAGCAGCCAGCTCACAGGGCGGGACACTGAAGCTTTCTTT

size: few
V: TRBV13
D: -
J: TRBJ1-1
CDR3: CASSLVGTEAFF
DNA: TGTGCCAGCAGCTTAGTAGGGACTGAAGCTTTCTTT

size: once
V: TRBV4-1
D: -
J: TRBJ2-7
CDR3: CASSQYLLPDYEQYF
DNA: TGCGCCAGCAGCCAGTACCTCCTCCCGGACTACGAGCAGTACTTC

size: -
V: TRBV7-9
D: TRBD2
J: TRBJ2-1
CDR3: CASSPREREVYEQFF
DNA: TGTGCCAGCAGCCCCCGAGAGCGGGAGGTCTATGAGCAGTTCTTC

size: -
V: TRBV19
D: TRBD2
J: TRBJ2-7
CDR3: CASSPGVGLAYYEQYF
DNA: TGTGCCAGTAGTCCGGGTGTGGGACTAGCCTACTACGAGCAGTACTTC

size: -
V: TRBV2
D: TRBD1
J: TRBJ1-3
CDR3: CASSGDRGGNTIYF
DNA: TGTGCCAGCAGTGGAGACAGGGGGGGAAACACCATATATTTT

size: -
V: TRBV5-1
D: -
J: TRBJ2-6
CDR3: CASSLGGQGGAGANVLTF
DNA: TGCGCCAGCAGCTTGGGTGGGCAGGGCGGCGCTGGGGCCAACGTCCTGACTTTC

size: -
V: TRBV5-8
D: -
J: TRBJ2-1
CDR3: CASSLLSSLSSYNEQFF
DNA: TGTGCCAGCAGCTTGCTATCGAGCTTGAGCTCCTACAATGAGCAGTTCTTC